The 21 T cell receptor beta chains below all came from one sample that was sequenced in a study of shared clonotypes between healthy human individuals. Some clones are missing from TCRdb's copy, which holds only in-frame ones; the method was immunoSEQ multiplex PCR. Of about 2 million clones listed, 85% to 95% are singletons. The sample taken for sequencing was naive CD4+ T cells sorted from blood. Subset specified: CD45RA+ positively selected. The receptors derive from a man aged 18 to 29 in good health.

A single count supports this clone. The J gene is TRBJ2-5, the V gene TRBV2; D is undetermined. Germline lookup yields CDR1 SNHLY and CDR2 FYNNEI. This CDR3 comprises 13 residues. Trimming pared 6 bases from V and 5 bases from J, leaving 13 bases between. Written as DNA, the CDR3 is TGTGCCAGCAGCCCCGAGGTCCGGGAGACCCAGTACTTC. Translation: CASSPEVRETQYF.

The chain recombines TRBV28 with TRBJ2-7; D call uncertain. The V gene lost 7 bases and the J gene lost 3 bases, with 13 bases spanning the gap. The CDR3 sequence is 13 residues long. Germline CDR1 MDHEN, CDR2 SYDVKM. The CDR3 DNA reads TGTGCCAGCACCCTAAGTCAGGTCTACGAGCAGTACTTC. Translated, it gives CASTLSQVYEQYF.

V gene TRBV4-2 combines with J gene TRBJ2-7, with 11 bases matching TRBD2. Looked up from germline, CDR1 is LGHNA and CDR2 is YNFKEQ. V lost 0 bases to trimming and J lost 1 base; unmatched junction nucleotides: 8. The CDR3 is made up of 18 amino acids. CDR3 residues: CASSQDVRLAGGSYEQYF. Here the CDR3 DNA reads TGTGCCAGCAGCCAAGATGTTCGGCTAGCGGGGGGATCCTACGAGCAGTACTTC.

The CDR3: CATSSGRGVRETQYF. In DNA form, the CDR3 reads TGTGCCACCAGCAGCGGCAGGGGGGTCAGAGAGACCCAGTACTTC. The chain recombines TRBV15 with TRBJ2-5; tentatively, D is TRBD1 (7 bases). From germline, CDR1 is LNHNV and CDR2 YYDKDF (reference sequence). The V end was cut by 3 bases, the J end by 4 bases, with 15 bases between. The CDR3 is 15 residues long. The whole variable domain, remainder taken from reference TRBV15 and TRBJ2-5, is DAMVIQNPRYQVTQFGKPVTLSCSQTLNHNVMYWYQQKSSQAPKLLFHYYDKDFNNEADTPDNFQSRRPNTSFCFLDIRSPGLGDTAMYLCATSSGRGVRETQYFGPGTRLLVL.

Worth noting for this clone: Other DNA sequences in the same sample also yield this CDR3. The chain recombines TRBV4-1 with TRBJ1-5; TRBD1 aligns across 9 bases. The length of the CDR3 is 15 residues. Germline lookup yields CDR1 MGHRA and CDR2 YSYEKL. Trimming took 1 base from V and 4 from J; bases not matched to a gene: 2. The CDR3 sequence is CASSQGQGGNQPQHF. The CDR3 nucleotides read TGCGCCAGCAGCCAAGGACAGGGGGGTAATCAGCCCCAGCATTTT.

J is TRBJ2-1 and V is TRBV5-1, with TRBD2 matching over 7 bases. The trim removed 4 bases at V and 6 bases at J, leaving 10 bases unmatched. Germline CDR1 and CDR2: SGHRS and YFSETQ. The CDR3 runs to 15 residues. The CDR3 sequence: CASSGEGLAANEQFF. The CDR3 DNA reads TGCGCCAGCAGCGGGGAGGGGCTAGCGGCCAATGAGCAGTTCTTC.

The chain employs TRBV2 and TRBJ2-3; 9 nucleotides agree with TRBD1. The germline gives CDR1 SNHLY, CDR2 FYNNEI. CDR3 length: 14 residues. Losses at the gene ends were 8 bases for V and 1 base for J; bases not matched to a gene: 4. The CDR3 protein is CASQTGGGTDTQYF. For the CDR3, the DNA is TGTGCCAGCCAGACAGGGGGTGGCACAGATACGCAGTATTTT.

The chain has TRBV6-5 and TRBJ2-2; D ambiguous. Germline values: CDR1 MNHEY, CDR2 SVGAGI. This CDR3 has 11 amino acids. The germline V and J ends were trimmed by 7 bases and 7 bases, with 7 bases remaining between them. The CDR3 DNA follows: TGTGCCAGCATTGAGGACGGGGAGCTGTTTTTT. It specifies CASIEDGELFF.

This clone has only one observation. This CDR3 is also generated by other DNA sequences in the sample. The rearrangement links TRBV18 to TRBJ1-2; 7 positions agree with TRBD1. Germline assignment: CDR1 KGHSH and CDR2 LQKENI. V gave up 1 base and J gave up 7 bases; unmatched junction bases: 3. The CDR3 spans 13 residues. CDR3 residues: CASSPQGAGGYTF. CDR3 DNA sequence: TGTGCCAGCTCACCACAGGGGGCTGGTGGCTACACCTTC.

In regard to this clone: The sample contains more than one DNA sequence encoding this CDR3. This chain connects TRBV11-2 to TRBJ1-6; no clear D. V lost 0 bases, J lost 9 bases, and 6 bases lay in between. Per germline, CDR1 SGHAT and CDR2 FQNNGV. This CDR3 spans 13 amino acids. CDR3 nucleotide sequence: TGTGCCAGCAGCTTAGATCGGAGTTCACCCCTCCACTTT. This encodes CASSLDRSSPLHF.

This rearrangement joins TRBV18 to TRBJ1-4; the D is unclear. Trimming cost V 3 bases and J 3 bases, with 11 bases left between them. This CDR3 is built from 15 residues. The V gene's germline CDR1 is KGHSH and CDR2 LQKENI. The CDR3 nucleotides read TGTGCCAGCTCACCCGACGCGCCCCCTAATGAAAAACTGTTTTTT. Its translation is CASSPDAPPNEKLFF.

The V gene is TRBV5-1, the J gene TRBJ2-7; TRBD2 matches 7 bases. The ends lost 7 bases at V and 6 bases at J; junction bases unmatched: 13. This CDR3 is 14 amino acids long. Germline V gene sequence: CDR1 SGHRS, CDR2 YFSETQ. CDR3 in amino acids: CASSPSGKVGEQYF. DNA of the CDR3: TGCGCCAGCTCACCCAGCGGGAAGGTGGGCGAGCAGTACTTC.

The rearrangement uses TRBV11-2 and TRBJ2-5; 12 nucleotides match TRBD1. V was clipped by 2 bases and J by 1 base; unmatched bases: 2. Looked up from germline, CDR1 is SGHAT and CDR2 is FQNNGV. This CDR3 spans 16 amino acids. CDR3 in amino acids: CASSLRDRGRQETQYF. DNA for the CDR3: TGTGCCAGCAGCTTAAGGGACAGGGGGCGCCAAGAGACCCAGTACTTC.

The J gene is TRBJ2-7, the V gene TRBV10-3, with D uncertain. Trimming pared 1 base from V and 9 bases from J, leaving 7 bases between. This CDR3 has 11 residues. Germline CDR1 ENHRY, CDR2 SYGVKD. CDR3 bases: TGTGCCATCAGTGAGTTCTCAGGGCAGTACTTC. Protein: CAISEFSGQYF.

This clone was seen just once. V and J are TRBV5-6 and TRBJ2-7; D possibly corresponds to TRBD1 (7 bases). Germline CDR1 and CDR2: SGHDT and YYEEEE. V lost 0 bases, J lost 0 bases, and 13 bases lay in between. This CDR3 is 16 amino acids long. As DNA, the CDR3 is TGTGCCAGCAGCTTGGCGGCAGGGGGGCTCTCCTACGAGCAGTACTTC. Its translation is CASSLAAGGLSYEQYF.

The chain is built from TRBV11-2 and TRBJ2-7; TRBD2 matches 9 bases. The germline gives CDR1 SGHAT, CDR2 FQNNGV. V trimming: 3 bases; J trimming: 0 bases; junction bases outside the gene matches: 9. The CDR3 consists of 17 residues. CDR3 in DNA: TGTGCCAGCAGCTTTAGGATAGCGGGAGCACACTCCTACGAGCAGTACTTC. This sequence encodes CASSFRIAGAHSYEQYF.

The CDR3: CSVAALAANEKLFF. The CDR3, as DNA: TGCAGCGTGGCCGCCCTCGCGGCTAATGAAAAACTGTTTTTT. The chain couples TRBV29-1 to TRBJ1-4; D is undetermined. Trimming stripped 6 bases from V and 3 bases from J, with 14 bases between. CDR1 SQVTM and CDR2 ANQGSEA come from the germline V gene. The CDR3 is 14 residues long.

V is TRBV14 and J is TRBJ1-3; no clear D gene. Per the germline V gene, CDR1 is SGHDN and CDR2 is FVKESK. This CDR3 region has 15 residues. Trimming took off 3 bases at V and 3 bases at J, with 12 bases between the two ends. The CDR3 sequence is CASSHQAAFGNTIYF. For the CDR3, the DNA is TGTGCCAGCAGCCACCAGGCAGCTTTTGGAAACACCATATATTTT.

The rearrangement links TRBV7-2 to TRBJ2-1; 8 bases fit TRBD1. The CDR3 loop spans 17 amino acids. The germline CDR1 and CDR2 sequences are SGHTA and FQGNSA. Trimming removed 1 base from V and 1 base from J; junction bases left unmatched: 6. CDR3: CASSLGGQAASYNEQFF. The CDR3 region has the DNA TGTGCCAGCAGCTTAGGGGGACAGGCGGCGTCCTACAATGAGCAGTTCTTC.

The chain has TRBV2 and TRBJ2-7; TRBD1 is a possible D gene (6 bases). CDR3 length: 14 amino acids. The germline V gene encodes CDR1 SNHLY and CDR2 FYNNEI. V was pared by 5 bases and J by 0 bases, with 11 bases between. This chain's CDR3 is CASSRDTASYEQYF. CDR3 DNA sequence: TGTGCCAGCAGTCGGGACACCGCCTCCTACGAGCAGTACTTC. Variable domain in full (rest from reference TRBV2 and TRBJ2-7): EPEVTQTPSHQVTQMGQEVILRCVPISNHLYFYWYRQILGQKVEFLVSFYNNEISEKSEIFDDQFSVERPDGSNFTLKIRSTKLEDSAMYFCASSRDTASYEQYFGPGTRLTVT.

CDR3 amino acids: CASNYLGGSTDTQYF. The CDR3 bases are TGTGCCAGCAATTACCTGGGGGGCAGCACAGATACGCAGTATTTT. The chain recombines TRBV9 with TRBJ2-3; TRBD1 or TRBD2 may be the D gene (6 bases each). Trimming pared 6 bases from V and 0 bases from J, leaving 14 bases between. From germline, CDR1 is SGDLS and CDR2 YYNGEE. There are 15 residues in the CDR3. The variable domain in full, with the rest retrieved from reference TRBV9 and TRBJ2-3, is DSGVTQTPKHLITATGQRVTLRCSPRSGDLSVYWYQQSLDQGLQFLIQYYNGEERAKGNILERFSAQQFPDLHSELNLSSLELGDSALYFCASNYLGGSTDTQYFGPGTRLTVL.